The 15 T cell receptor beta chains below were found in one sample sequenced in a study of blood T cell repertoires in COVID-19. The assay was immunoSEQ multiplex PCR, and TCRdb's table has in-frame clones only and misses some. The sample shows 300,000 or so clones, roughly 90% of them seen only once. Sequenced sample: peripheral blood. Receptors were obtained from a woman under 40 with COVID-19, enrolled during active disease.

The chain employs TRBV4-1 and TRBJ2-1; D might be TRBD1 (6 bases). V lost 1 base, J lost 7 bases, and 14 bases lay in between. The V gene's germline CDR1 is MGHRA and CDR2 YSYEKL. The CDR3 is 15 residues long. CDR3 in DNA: TGCGCCAGCAGCCAAGTTGGGGGCCCTAGAAATGAGCAGTTCTTC. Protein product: CASSQVGGPRNEQFF.

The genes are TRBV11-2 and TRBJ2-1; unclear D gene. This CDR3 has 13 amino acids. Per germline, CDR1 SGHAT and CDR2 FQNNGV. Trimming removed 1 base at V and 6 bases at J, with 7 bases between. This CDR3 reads CASSLVRANEQFF. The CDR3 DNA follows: TGTGCCAGCAGCTTAGTGAGAGCCAATGAGCAGTTCTTC.

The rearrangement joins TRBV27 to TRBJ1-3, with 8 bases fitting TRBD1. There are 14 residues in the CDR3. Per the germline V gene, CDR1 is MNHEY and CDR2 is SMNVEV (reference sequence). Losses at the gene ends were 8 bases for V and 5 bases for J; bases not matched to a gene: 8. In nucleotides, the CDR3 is TGTGCCAGCGGGGTAGGACAGGGTCGAAACACCATATATTTT. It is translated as CASGVGQGRNTIYF.

CDR3 residues: CASSPSGSDTDTQYF. The CDR3 coding sequence is TGTGCCAGCTCACCCAGCGGGAGCGACACAGATACGCAGTATTTT. The chain is built from TRBV18 and TRBJ2-3; 8 nucleotides match TRBD2. CDR1 is KGHSH, CDR2 LQKENI, per germline. Unmatched junction bases numbered 4, after V lost 3 bases and J lost 2 bases. CDR3 length equals 15 residues.

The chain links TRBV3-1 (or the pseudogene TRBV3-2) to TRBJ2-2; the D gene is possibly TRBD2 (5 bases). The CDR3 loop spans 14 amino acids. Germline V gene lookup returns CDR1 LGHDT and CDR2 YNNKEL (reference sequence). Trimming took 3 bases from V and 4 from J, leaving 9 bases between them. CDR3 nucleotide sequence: TGTGCCAGCAGCCACCCCCGGGGCACCGGGGAGCTGTTTTTT. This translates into CASSHPRGTGELFF.

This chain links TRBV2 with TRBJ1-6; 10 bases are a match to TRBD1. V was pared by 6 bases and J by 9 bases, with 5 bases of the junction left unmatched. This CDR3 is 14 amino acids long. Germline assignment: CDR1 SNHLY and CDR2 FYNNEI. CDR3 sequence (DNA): TGTGCCAGCAGAGGGACAGGGGACTTTTCACCCCTCCACTTT. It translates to CASRGTGDFSPLHF.

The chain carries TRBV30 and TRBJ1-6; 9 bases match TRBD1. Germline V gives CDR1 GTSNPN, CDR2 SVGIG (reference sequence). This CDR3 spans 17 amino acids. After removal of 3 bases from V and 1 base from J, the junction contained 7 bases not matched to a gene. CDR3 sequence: CAWRGDRGFSYNSPLHF. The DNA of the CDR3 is TGTGCCTGGAGGGGCGACAGGGGGTTTTCCTATAATTCACCCCTCCACTTT.

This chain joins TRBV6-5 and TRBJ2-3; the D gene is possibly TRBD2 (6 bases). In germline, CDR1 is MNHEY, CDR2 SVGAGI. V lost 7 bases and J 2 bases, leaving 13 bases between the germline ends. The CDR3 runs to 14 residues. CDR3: CASTQGGYTDTQYF. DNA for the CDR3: TGTGCCAGCACTCAAGGAGGGTACACAGATACGCAGTATTTT.

CDR3 sequence (DNA): TGTGCCAGTAGTATAGGGACTAGAAGCACCGGGGAGCTGTTTTTT. Protein: CASSIGTRSTGELFF. The chain recombines TRBV19 with TRBJ2-2; 7 bases line up with TRBD2. In germline, CDR1 is LNHDA, CDR2 SQIVND (reference sequence). CDR3 size: 15 residues. With 1 base clipped from V and 4 bases from J, the junction kept 3 bases outside the gene matches.

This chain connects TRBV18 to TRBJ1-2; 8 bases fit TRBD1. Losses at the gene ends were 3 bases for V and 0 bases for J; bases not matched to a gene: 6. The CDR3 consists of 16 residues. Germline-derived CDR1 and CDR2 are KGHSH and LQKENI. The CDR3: CASSPSGGHTNYGYTF. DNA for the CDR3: TGTGCCAGCTCACCCTCAGGGGGCCATACTAACTATGGCTACACCTTC. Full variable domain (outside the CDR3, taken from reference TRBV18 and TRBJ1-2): NAGVMQNPRHLVRRRGQEARLRCSPMKGHSHVYWYRQLPEEGLKFMVYLQKENIIDESGMPKERFSAEFPKEGPSILRIQQVVRGDSAAYFCASSPSGGHTNYGYTFGSGTRLTVV.

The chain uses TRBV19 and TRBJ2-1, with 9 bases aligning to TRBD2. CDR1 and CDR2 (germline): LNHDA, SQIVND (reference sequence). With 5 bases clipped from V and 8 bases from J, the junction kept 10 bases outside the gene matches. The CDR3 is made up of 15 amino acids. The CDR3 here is CASSAAASGIDEQFF. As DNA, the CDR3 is TGTGCCAGTAGTGCCGCGGCTAGCGGGATCGATGAGCAGTTCTTC. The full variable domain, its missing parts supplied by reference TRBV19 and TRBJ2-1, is DGGITQSPKYLFRKEGQNVTLSCEQNLNHDAMYWYRQDPGQGLRLIYYSQIVNDFQKGDIAEGYSVSREKKESFPLTVTSAQKNPTAFYLCASSAAASGIDEQFFGPGTRLTVL.

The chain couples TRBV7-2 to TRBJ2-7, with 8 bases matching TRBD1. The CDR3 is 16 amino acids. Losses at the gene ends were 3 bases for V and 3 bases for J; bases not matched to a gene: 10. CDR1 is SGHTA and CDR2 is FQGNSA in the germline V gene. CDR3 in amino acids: CASSFAGTGAFYEQYF. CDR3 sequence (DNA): TGTGCCAGCAGCTTCGCCGGGACAGGAGCCTTCTACGAGCAGTACTTC.

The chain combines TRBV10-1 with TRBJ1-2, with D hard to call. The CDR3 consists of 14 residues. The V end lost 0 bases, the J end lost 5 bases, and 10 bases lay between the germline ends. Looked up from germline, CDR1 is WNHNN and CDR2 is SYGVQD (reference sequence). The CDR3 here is CASSESSQRYGYTF. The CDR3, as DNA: TGCGCCAGCAGTGAGTCGAGTCAGCGGTATGGCTACACCTTC.

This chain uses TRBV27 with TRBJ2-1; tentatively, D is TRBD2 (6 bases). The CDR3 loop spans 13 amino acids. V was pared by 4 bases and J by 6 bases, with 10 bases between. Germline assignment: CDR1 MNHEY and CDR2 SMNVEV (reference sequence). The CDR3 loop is CASSSGLLNEQFF. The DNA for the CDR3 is TGTGCCAGCAGTTCGGGACTTCTCAATGAGCAGTTCTTC.

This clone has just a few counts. The CDR3 reads CASSPRAENTEAFF. The CDR3 bases are TGTGCCAGCAGCCCCAGGGCTGAAAACACTGAAGCTTTCTTT. The chain employs TRBV27 and TRBJ1-1; perhaps TRBD1 as D (5 bases). The CDR3 is 14 residues long. The V end lost 6 bases, the J end lost 2 bases, and 13 bases lay between the germline ends. From germline, CDR1 is MNHEY and CDR2 SMNVEV (reference sequence).